This T cell receptor beta chain was found in a study of a mutant IDH1 vaccine in newly diagnosed glioma. Turning to the study itself: Sex among treated patients split around 62% male, roughly 38% female; mean age was approximately 41 years. Patients were pretreated with radiotherapy, temozolomide, or both, mostly both.

Time point denoted: baseline, week 1 (first vaccination visit). This sample's treatment: pre-vaccination baseline after standard-of-care therapy. Study-level results: Vaccination induced immune responses in around 93% of patients. Apparently, pseudoprogression bore no relation to changes among the top peripheral T cell clonotypes.

Clones were read by immunoSEQ multiplex PCR, and TCRdb kept only the in-frame ones, dropping some. The table has tens of thousands of clones, around 79% seen once. Between the trimmed V and J ends, which lost 6 bases and 0 bases, there was a span of 12 bases. Germline V gene data show CDR1 as MGHDK and CDR2 as SYGVNS. The CDR3 sequence is 14 residues long. This clone is classed as large (0.1 to 1%). Its antigen is as yet unknown. The gene calls are TRBV25-1 and TRBJ2-7, with D unclear. The sample was PBMCs, taken from a glioma patient treated with radiotherapy, temozolomide or both. The TCR sequence derives from a man aged 25-45 years with glioma. The CDR3 DNA follows: TGTGCCAGCAGGGGAAACATACGCTCCTACGAGCAGTACTTC. Translating gives CASRGNIRSYEQYF.